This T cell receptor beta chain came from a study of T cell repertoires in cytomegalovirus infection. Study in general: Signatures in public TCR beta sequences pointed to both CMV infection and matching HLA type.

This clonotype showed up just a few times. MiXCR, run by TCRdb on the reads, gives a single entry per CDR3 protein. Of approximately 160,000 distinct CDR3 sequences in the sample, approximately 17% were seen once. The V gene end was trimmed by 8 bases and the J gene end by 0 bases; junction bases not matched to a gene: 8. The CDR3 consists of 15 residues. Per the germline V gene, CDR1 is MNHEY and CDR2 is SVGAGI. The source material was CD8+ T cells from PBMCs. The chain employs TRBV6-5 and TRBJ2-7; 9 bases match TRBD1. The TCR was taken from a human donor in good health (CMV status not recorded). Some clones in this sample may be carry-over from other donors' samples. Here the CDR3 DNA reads TGTGCCAGCGGCGTGGAGACAGGGGGCTCCTACGAGCAGTACTTC. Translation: CASGVETGGSYEQYF.